This TCR beta chain stems from a study of post-analysis software for immune sequencing data. Study-wide background: The cohort encompassed relapsing-remitting, secondary progressive and progressive-relapsing multiple sclerosis disease courses. Study-wide findings and caveats: Significantly decreased normalized Chao1 diversity was recorded for multiple sclerosis patients relative to controls. Five or six TRBV segments were significantly more frequent in patients than in controls. TRBV5-6, TRBV5-1 and TRBV20-1 were among these segments.

Presence of unique molecular identifiers characterized the TCR beta cDNA libraries. A single record per CDR3 protein comes from TCRdb applying MiXCR to the PCR reads. The repertoire includes about 820,000 distinct CDR3 sequences, approximately 50% of them detected once, and approximately 4.5% sits in the top ten. From germline, CDR1 is MNHNY and CDR2 SVGAGI (reference sequence). J lost 9 bases, V lost 6 bases, and 10 bases had no gene match. This CDR3 spans 14 amino acids. Comments on this clonotype: The antigen is unknown.

This sequence was found in a girl aged 5 to 17 with multiple sclerosis. Material for sequencing was blood. V usage is TRBV6-6 and J usage is TRBJ1-2, with 10 bases identical to TRBD1. The CDR3 nucleotides read TGTGCCAGCAGACAGGGGGGACAGGGGCGCAGCTACACCTTC. Its translation: CASRQGGQGRSYTF.